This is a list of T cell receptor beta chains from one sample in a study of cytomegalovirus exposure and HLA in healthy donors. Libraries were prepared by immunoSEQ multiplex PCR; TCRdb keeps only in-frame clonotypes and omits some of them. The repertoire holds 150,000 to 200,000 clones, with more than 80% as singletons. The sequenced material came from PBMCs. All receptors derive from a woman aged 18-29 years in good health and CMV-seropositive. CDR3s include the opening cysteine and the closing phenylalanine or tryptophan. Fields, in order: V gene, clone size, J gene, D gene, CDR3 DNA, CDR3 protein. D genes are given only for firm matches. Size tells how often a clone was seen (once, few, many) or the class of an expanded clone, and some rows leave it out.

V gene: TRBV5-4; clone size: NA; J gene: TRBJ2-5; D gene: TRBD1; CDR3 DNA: TGTGCCAGCAGCCCCCGGACAGGGGAGCAAGAGACCCAGTACTTC; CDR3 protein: CASSPRTGEQETQYF
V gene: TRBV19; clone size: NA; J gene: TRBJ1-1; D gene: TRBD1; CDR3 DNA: TGTGCCAGTAGTCTCCAGGGGGGTGAAGCTTTCTTT; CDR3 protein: CASSLQGGEAFF
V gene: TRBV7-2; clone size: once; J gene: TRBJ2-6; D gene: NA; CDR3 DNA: TGTGCCAGCAGCACGGCTGGGGCCAACGTCCTGACTTTC; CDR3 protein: CASSTAGANVLTF
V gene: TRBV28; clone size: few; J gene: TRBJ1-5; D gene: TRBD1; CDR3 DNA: TGTGCCAGCAACCTCTTGGACAGGCGAAATCAGCCCCAGCATTTT; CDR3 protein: CASNLLDRRNQPQHF
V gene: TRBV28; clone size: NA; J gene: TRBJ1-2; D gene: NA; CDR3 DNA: TGTGCCAGCGCCCAGGAGGCGTCCAGCAAAATAAACTATGGCTACACCTTC; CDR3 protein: CASAQEASSKINYGYTF
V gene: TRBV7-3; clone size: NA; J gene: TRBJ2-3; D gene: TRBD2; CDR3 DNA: TGTGCCAGCAGCTTAGCGGGGGGTGCAGATACGCAGTATTTT; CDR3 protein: CASSLAGGADTQYF
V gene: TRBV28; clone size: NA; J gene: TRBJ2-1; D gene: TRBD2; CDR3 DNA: TGTGCCAGCAGTTTCACCTTAGGTCAGGGTGGATGGGGGGGCAATGAGCAGTTCTTC; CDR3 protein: CASSFTLGQGGWGGNEQFF
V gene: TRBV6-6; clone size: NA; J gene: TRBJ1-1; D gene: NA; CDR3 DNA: TGTGCCAGCAGCACATGGCAAACTGAAGCTTTCTTT; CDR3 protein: CASSTWQTEAFF
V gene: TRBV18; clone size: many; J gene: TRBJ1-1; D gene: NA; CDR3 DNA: TGTGCCAGCTCAACCAGGGGAAACACTGAAGCTTTCTTT; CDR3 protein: CASSTRGNTEAFF
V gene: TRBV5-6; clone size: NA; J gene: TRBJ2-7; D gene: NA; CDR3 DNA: TGTGCCAGCCGGGGGACCGGCTCCTACGAGCAGTACTTC; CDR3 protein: CASRGTGSYEQYF
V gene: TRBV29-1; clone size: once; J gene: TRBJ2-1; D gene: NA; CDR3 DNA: TGCAGCGTTGAAAGTACATCCACCTACAATGAGCAGTTCTTC; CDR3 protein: CSVESTSTYNEQFF
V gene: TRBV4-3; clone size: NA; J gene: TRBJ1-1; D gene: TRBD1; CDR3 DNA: TGCGCCAGCAGCCAAGATGACAGGGTGAGCACTGAAGCTTTCTTT; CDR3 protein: CASSQDDRVSTEAFF
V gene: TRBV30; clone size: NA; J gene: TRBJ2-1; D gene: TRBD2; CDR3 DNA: TGTGCCTGGAGTGGGGGAGCTAGCGGGGGGGCTGTGTTCTTC; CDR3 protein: CAWSGGASGGAVFF
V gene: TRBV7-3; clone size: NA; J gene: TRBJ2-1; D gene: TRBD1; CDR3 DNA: TGTGCCAGCAGCTTCGGACAGGGTCACAATGAGCAGTTCTTC; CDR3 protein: CASSFGQGHNEQFF
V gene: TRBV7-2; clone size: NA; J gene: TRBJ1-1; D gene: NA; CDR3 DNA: TGTGCCAGCAGCCCTATCGTGAGCACTGAAGCTTTCTTT; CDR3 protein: CASSPIVSTEAFF
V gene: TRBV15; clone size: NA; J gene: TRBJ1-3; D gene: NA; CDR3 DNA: TGTGCCACCAGCAGAGATCTGGCAGCCTTGGGCAGAAACACCATATATTTT; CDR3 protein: CATSRDLAALGRNTIYF
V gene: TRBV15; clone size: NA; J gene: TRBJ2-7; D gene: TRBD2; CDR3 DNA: TGTGCCACCAGCAGAGTTAAGAACTTAGCGGGGGAGCAGTACTTC; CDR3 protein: CATSRVKNLAGEQYF
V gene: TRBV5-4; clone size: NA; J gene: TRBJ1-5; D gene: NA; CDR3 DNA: TGTGCCAGCAGCTTCCTCGGTGGGCCCCAGCATTTT; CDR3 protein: CASSFLGGPQHF
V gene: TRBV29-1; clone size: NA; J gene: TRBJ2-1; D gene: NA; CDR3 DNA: TGCAGCGTCGCGCCCGGCGGCCTAGATTGGTACAATGAGCAGTTCTTC; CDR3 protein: CSVAPGGLDWYNEQFF